This T cell receptor beta chain was recorded in a study of cytomegalovirus exposure and HLA in healthy donors. Germline loops: CDR1 KGHSH, CDR2 LQKENI. The CDR3 contains 15 residues. Trimming removed 3 bases from V and 8 bases from J; junction bases left unmatched: 3. The PCR employed 60 Vbeta primers together with 13 Jbeta primers. Measured with immunoSEQ multiplex PCR; TCRdb has only the in-frame clones, and not every one. The repertoire consists of 35,000 to 50,000 clones, with 81% occurring once and the leading ten covering around 3%. The sample taken for sequencing was PBMCs. The source is a man aged 50-60 years in good health and CMV-seronegative. This chain links TRBV18 with TRBJ2-1; 14 nucleotides agree with TRBD2. The CDR3 region is CASSPGTSGGYEQFF. CDR3 nucleotide sequence: TGTGCCAGCTCACCCGGGACTAGCGGGGGCTATGAGCAGTTCTTC.